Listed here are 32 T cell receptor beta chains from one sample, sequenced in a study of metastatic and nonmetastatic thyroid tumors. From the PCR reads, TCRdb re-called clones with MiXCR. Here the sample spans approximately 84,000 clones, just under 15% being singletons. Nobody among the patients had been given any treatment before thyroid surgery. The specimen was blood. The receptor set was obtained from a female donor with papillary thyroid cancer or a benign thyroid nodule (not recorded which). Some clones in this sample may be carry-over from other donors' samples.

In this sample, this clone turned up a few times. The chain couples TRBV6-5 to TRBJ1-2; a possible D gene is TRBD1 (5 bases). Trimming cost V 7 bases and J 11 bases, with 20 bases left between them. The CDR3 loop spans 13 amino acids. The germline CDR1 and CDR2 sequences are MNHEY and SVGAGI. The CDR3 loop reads CASTTMERDGYTF. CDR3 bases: TGTGCCAGCACCACAATGGAAAGGGACGGTTACACCTTC.

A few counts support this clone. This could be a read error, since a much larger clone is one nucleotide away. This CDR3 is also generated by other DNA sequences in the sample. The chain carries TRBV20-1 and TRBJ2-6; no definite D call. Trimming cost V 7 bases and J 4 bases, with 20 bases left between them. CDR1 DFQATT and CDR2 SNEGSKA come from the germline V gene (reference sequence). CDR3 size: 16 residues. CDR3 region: CSGIPAGVRGANVLTF. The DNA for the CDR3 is TGCAGTGGGATTCCAGCTGGGGTCAGAGGGGCCAACGTCCTGACTTTC.

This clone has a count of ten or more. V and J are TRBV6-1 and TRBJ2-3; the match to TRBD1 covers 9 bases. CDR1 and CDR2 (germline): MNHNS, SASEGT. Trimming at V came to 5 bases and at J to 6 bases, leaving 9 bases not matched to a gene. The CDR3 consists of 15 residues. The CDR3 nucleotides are TGTGCCAGCAGTACCCGGGACAGGGTTTCCGATACGCAGTATTTT. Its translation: CASSTRDRVSDTQYF.

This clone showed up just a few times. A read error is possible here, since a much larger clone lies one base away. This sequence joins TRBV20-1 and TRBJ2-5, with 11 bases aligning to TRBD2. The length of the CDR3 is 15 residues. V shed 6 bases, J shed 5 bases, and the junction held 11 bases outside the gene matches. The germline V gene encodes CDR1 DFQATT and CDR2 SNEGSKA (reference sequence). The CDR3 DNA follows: TGCAGTGCATCCAATAGCGGGGGGGACACGGAGACCCAGTACTTC. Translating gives CSASNSGGDTETQYF.

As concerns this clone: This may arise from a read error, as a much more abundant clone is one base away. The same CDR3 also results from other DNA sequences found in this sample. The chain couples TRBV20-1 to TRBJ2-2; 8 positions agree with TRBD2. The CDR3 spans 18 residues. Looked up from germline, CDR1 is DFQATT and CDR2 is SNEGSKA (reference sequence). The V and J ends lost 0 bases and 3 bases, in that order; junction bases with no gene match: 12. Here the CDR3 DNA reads TGCAGTGCTAGAGATCCGCTAGCGGGTGGACGATACACCGGGGAGCTGTTTTTT. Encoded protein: CSARDPLAGGRYTGELFF.

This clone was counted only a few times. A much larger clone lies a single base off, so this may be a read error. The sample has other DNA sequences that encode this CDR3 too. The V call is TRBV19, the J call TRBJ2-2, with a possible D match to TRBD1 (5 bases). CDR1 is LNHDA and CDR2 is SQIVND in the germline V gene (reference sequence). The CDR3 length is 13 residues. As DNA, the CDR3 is TGTGCCAGCAGTATAGGGGCTACCGGGGAGCTGTTTTTT. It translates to CASSIGATGELFF.

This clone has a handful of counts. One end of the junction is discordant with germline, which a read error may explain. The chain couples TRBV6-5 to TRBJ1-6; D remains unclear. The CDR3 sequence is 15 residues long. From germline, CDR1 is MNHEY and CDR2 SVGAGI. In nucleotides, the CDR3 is TGTGCCATCAGTTTGGGGAGGGTCTATAATTCACCCCTCCACTTT. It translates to CAISLGRVYNSPLHF.

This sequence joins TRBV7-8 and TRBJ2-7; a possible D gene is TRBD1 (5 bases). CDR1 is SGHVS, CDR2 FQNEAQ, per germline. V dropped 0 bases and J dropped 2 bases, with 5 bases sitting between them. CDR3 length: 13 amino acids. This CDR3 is CASSLAGAYEQYF. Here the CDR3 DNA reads TGTGCCAGCAGCTTAGCAGGGGCCTACGAGCAGTACTTC.

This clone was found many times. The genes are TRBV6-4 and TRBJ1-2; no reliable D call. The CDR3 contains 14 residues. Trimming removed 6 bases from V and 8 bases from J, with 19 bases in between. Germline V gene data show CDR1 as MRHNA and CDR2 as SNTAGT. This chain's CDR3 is CASRGPSGQEGYTF. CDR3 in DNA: TGTGCCAGCAGGGGCCCCTCGGGCCAAGAGGGCTACACCTTC.

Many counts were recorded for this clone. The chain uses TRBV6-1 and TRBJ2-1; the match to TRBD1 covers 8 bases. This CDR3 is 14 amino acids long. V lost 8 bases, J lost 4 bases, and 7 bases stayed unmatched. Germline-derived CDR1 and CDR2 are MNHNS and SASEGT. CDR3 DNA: TGTGCCAGCGGTCCGACAGGGGCATACAATGAGCAGTTCTTC. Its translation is CASGPTGAYNEQFF.

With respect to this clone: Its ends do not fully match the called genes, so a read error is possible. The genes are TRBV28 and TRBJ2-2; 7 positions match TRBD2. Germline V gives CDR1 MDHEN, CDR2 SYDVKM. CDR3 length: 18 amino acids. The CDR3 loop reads CAISLLAWGLPGTGELFF. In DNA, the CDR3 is TGTGCCATCAGTTTACTAGCGTGGGGACTCCCTGGCACCGGAGAGCTGTTTTTT.

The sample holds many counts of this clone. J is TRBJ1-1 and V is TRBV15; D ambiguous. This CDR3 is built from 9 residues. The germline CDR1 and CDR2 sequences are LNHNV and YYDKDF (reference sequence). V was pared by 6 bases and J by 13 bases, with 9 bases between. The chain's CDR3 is CATSRTVFF. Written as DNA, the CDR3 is TGTGCCACCAGTCGAACCGTTTTCTTT.

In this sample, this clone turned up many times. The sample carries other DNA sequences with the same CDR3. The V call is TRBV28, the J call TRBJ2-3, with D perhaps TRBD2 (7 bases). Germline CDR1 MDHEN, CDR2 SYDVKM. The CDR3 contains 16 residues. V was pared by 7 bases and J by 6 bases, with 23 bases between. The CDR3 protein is CASTSPVGGGMDTQYF. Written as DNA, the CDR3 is TGTGCCAGCACCTCCCCCGTGGGGGGGGGCATGGATACGCAGTATTTT.

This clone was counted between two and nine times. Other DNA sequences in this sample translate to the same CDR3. DNA for the CDR3: TGTGCCAGCAGCGGTCAGAGTCGGGGCTACACCTTC. Amino acid sequence: CASSGQSRGYTF. The chain uses TRBV2 and TRBJ1-2, with no clear D. The length of the CDR3 is 12 residues. Germline CDR1 is SNHLY and CDR2 is FYNNEI. V lost 6 bases to trimming and J lost 8 bases, with 13 bases between them.

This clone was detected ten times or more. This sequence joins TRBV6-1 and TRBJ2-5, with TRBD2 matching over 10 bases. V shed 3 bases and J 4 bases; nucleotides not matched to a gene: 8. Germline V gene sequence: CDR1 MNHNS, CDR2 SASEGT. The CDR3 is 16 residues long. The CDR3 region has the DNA TGTGCCAGCAGTGAGTCGCCAGCGGGGGGGTTAGAGACCCAGTACTTC. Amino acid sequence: CASSESPAGGLETQYF.

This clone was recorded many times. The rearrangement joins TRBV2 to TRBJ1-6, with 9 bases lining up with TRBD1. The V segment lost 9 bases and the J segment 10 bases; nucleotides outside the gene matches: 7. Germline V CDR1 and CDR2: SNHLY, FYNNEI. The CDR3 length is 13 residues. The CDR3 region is CASQGQGYSPLHF. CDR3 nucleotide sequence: TGTGCCAGTCAAGGACAGGGGTACTCACCCCTCCACTTT.

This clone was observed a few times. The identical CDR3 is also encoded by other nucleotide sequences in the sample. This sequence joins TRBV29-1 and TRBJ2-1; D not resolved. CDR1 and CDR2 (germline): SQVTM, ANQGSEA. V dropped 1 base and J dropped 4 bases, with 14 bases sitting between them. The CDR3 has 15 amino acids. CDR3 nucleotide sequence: TGCAGCGTTGAAGGGCCGGAGTACGGTTACAATGAGCAGTTCTTC. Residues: CSVEGPEYGYNEQFF.

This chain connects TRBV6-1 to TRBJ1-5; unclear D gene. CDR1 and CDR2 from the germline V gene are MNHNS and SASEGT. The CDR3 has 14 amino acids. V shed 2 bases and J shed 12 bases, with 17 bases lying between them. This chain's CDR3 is CASSETRPAVYQHF. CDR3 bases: TGTGCCAGCAGTGAAACAAGGCCAGCAGTTTACCAGCATTTT.

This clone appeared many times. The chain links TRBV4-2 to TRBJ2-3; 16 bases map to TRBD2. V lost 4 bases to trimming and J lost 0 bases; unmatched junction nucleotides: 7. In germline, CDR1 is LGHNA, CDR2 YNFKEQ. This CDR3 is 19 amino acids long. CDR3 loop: CASSRGLAGGILSTDTQYF. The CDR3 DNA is TGTGCCAGCAGCCGGGGACTAGCGGGGGGGATCCTCAGCACAGATACGCAGTATTTT.

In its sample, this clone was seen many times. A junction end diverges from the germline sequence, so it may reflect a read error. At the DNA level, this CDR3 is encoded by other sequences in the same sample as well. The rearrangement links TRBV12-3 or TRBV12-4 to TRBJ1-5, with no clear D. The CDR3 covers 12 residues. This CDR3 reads CASSLKNQPQHF. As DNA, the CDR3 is TGTGCCAGCAGTTTAAAAAATCAGCCTCAGCATTTT.

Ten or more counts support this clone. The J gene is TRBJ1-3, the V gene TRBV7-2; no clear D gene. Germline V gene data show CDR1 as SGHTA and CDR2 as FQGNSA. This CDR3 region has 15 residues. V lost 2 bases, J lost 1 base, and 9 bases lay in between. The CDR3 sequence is CASSLYEGSGNTIYF. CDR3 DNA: TGTGCCAGCAGCTTATACGAAGGATCTGGAAACACCATATATTTT.

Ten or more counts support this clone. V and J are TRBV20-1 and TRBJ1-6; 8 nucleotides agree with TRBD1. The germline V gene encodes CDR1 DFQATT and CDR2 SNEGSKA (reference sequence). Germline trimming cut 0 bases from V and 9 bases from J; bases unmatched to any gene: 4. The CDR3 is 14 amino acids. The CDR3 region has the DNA TGCAGTGCTAGAGATCGGACAGGGCCTTCACCCCTCCACTTT. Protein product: CSARDRTGPSPLHF.

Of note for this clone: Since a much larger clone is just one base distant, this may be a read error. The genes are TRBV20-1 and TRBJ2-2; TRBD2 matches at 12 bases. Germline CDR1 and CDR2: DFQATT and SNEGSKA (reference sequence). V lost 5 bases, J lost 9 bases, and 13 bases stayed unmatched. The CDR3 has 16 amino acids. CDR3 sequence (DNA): TGCAGTGCTTTGCTAGCGGGGGGGTTTAAGACCTGGGAGCTGTTTTTT. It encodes CSALLAGGFKTWELFF.

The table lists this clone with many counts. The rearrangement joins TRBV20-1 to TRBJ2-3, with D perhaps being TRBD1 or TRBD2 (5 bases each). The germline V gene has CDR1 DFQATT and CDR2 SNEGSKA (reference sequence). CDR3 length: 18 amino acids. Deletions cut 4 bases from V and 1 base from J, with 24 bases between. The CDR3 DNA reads TGCAGTGCTACAAGCTTAGTGAGACCGGGACCCCGCACAGATACGCAGTATTTT. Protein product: CSATSLVRPGPRTDTQYF.

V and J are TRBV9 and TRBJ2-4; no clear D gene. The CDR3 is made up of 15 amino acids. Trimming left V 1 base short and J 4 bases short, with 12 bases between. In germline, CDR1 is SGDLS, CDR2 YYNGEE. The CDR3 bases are TGTGCCAGCAGCGTATATCCCGACGGGAAAAACATTCAGTACTTC. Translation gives CASSVYPDGKNIQYF.

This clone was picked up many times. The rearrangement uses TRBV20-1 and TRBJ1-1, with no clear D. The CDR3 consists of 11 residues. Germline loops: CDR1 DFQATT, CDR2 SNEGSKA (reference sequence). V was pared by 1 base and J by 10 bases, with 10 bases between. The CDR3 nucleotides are TGCAGTGCTAGAGTCTATCCGGGAGCTTTCTTT. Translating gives CSARVYPGAFF.

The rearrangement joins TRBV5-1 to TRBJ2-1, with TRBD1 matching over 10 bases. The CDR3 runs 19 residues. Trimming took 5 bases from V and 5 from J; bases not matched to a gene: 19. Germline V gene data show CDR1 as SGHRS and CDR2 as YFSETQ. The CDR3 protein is CASRIGGRRSGTGDNEQFF. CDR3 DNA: TGCGCCAGCAGGATTGGGGGACGCCGGAGCGGGACAGGGGACAATGAGCAGTTCTTC.

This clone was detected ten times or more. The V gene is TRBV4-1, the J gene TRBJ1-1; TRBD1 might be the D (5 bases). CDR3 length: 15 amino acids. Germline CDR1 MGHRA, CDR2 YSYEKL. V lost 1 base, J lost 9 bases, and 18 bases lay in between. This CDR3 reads CASSQVEGRRLKAFF. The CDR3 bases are TGCGCCAGCAGCCAAGTGGAGGGGCGGAGGCTAAAAGCTTTCTTT.

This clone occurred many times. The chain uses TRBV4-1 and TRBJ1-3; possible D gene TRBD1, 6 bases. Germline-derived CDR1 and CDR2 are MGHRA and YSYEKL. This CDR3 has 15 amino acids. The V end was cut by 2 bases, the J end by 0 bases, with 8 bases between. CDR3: CASSQTGLSGNTIYF. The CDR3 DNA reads TGCGCCAGCAGCCAAACAGGGCTCTCTGGAAACACCATATATTTT.

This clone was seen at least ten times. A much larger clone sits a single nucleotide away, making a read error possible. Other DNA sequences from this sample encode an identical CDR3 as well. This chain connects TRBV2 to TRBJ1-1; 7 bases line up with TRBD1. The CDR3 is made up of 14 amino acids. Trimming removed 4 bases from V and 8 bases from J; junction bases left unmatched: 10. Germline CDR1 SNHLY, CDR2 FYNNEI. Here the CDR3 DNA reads TGTGCCAGCAGTGTAGAGGCAGGGGGGACCGAAGCTTTCTTT. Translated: CASSVEAGGTEAFF.

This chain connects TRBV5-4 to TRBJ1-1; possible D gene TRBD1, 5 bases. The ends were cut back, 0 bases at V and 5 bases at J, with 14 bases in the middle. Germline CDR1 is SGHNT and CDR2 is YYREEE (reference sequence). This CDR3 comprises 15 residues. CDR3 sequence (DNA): TGTGCCAGCAGCTTGGGGGGCCCGGCCGGGACTGAAGCTTTCTTT. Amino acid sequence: CASSLGGPAGTEAFF. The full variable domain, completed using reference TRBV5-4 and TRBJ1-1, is ETGVTQSPTHLIKTRGQQVTLRCSSQSGHNTVSWYQQALGQGPQFIFQYYREEENGRGNFPPRFSGLQFPNYSSELNVNALELDDSALYLCASSLGGPAGTEAFFGQGTRLTVV.

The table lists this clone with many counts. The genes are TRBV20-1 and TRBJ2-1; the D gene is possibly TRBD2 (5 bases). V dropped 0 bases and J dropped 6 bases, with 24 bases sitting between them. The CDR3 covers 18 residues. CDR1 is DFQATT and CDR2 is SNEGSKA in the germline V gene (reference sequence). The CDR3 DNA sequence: TGCAGTGCTAGAGAGGGAGCTAGCAGCTTTGGACGTTCCAATGAGCAGTTCTTC. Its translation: CSAREGASSFGRSNEQFF.